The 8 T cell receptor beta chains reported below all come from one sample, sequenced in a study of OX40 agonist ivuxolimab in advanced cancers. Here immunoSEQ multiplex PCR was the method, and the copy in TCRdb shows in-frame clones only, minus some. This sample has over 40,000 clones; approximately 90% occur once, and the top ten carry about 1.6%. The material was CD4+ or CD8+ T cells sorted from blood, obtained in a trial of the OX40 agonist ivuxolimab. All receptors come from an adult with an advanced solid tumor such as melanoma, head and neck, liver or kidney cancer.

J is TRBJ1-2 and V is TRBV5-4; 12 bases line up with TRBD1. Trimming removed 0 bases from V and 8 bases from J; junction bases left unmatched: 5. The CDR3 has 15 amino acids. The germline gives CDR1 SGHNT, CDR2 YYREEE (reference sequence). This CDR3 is CASSLDGTGGGGYTF. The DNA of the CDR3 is TGTGCCAGCAGCTTGGATGGGACAGGGGGCGGCGGCTACACCTTC.

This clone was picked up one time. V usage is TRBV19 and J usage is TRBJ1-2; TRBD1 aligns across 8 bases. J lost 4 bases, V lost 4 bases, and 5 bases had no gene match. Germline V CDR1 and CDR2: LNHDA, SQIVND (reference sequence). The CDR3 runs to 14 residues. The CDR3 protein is CASSTGGAGYGYTF. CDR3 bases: TGTGCCAGTAGTACAGGGGGCGCAGGCTATGGCTACACCTTC.

CDR3 bases: TGTGCCAGCTCACCGGACAGGGTTAGCGAAAAACTGTTTTTT. The encoded protein is CASSPDRVSEKLFF. V gene TRBV18 combines with J gene TRBJ1-4, with 8 bases lining up with TRBD1. CDR3 length: 14 residues. Unmatched junction bases numbered 5, after V lost 3 bases and J lost 8 bases. Germline CDR1 is KGHSH and CDR2 is LQKENI.

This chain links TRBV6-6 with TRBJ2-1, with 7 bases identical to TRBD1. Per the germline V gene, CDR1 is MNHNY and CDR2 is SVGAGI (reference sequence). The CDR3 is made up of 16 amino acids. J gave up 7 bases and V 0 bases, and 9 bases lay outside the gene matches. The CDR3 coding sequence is TGTGCCAGCAGTTACTCGAAGGGACAGCGGAGGAATGAGCAGTTCTTC. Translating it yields CASSYSKGQRRNEQFF.

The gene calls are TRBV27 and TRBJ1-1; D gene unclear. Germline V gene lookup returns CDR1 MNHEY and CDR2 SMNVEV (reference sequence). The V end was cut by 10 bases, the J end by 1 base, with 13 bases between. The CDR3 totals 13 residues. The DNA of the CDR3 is TGTGCCAAGCCCCGCCGGAGGAACACTGAAGCTTTCTTT. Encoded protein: CAKPRRRNTEAFF.

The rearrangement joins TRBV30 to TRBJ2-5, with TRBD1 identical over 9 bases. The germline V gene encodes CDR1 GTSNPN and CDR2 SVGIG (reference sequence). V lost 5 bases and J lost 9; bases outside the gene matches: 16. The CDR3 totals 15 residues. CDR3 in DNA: TGTGCCTGGGGCGGAGCCGGACAGGGGTCTCAGGCCCAGTACTTC. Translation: CAWGGAGQGSQAQYF.

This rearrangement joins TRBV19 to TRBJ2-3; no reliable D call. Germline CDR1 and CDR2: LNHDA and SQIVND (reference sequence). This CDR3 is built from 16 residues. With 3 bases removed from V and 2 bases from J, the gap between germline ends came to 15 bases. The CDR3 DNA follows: TGTGCCAGTAGTATTGGTGGTAGCAGACACACAGATACGCAGTATTTT. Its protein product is CASSIGGSRHTDTQYF.

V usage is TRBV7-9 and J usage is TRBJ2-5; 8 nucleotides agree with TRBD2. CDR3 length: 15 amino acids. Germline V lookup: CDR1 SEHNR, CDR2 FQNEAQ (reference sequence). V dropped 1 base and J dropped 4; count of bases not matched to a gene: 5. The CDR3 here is CASSLGAGVGETQYF. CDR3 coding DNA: TGTGCCAGCAGCTTAGGAGCGGGAGTTGGAGAGACCCAGTACTTC.